This TCR beta chain originates from a study of OX40 agonist ivuxolimab in advanced cancers. Study-wide results and caveats: Partly responding patients at 0.1-3.0 mg/kg showed some of the smallest clonal expansion.

This clone has just one count. Its antigen remains unknown. Libraries were prepared by immunoSEQ multiplex PCR; TCRdb keeps only in-frame clonotypes and omits some of them. The sample includes under 15,000 clones, around 79% of them seen just once. The source of this sequence is an adult with an advanced solid tumor such as melanoma, head and neck, liver or kidney cancer. The material was CD4+ or CD8+ T cells sorted from blood, obtained in a trial of the OX40 agonist ivuxolimab.

The CDR3 nucleotides are TGTGCCAGCAGCGACCTGTCACAGGGCCACGGGGAGCTGTTTTTT. It specifies CASSDLSQGHGELFF. V gene TRBV9 combines with J gene TRBJ2-2; tentatively, D is TRBD1 (6 bases). The length of the CDR3 is 15 residues. In germline, CDR1 is SGDLS, CDR2 YYNGEE. Trimming cost V 3 bases and J 7 bases, with 16 bases left between them.